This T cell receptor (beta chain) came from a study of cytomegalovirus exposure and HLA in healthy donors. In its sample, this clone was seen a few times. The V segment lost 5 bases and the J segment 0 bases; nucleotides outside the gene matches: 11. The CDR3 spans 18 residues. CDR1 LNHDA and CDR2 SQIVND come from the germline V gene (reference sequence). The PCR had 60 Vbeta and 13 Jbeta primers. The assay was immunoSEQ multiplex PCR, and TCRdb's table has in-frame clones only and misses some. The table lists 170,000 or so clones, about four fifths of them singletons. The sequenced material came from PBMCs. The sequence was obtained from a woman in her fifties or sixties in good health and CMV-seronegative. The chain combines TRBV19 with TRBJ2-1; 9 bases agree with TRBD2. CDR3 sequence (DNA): TGTGCCAGTAGTGGGGGAGGGGGCGGGGGGGCCTCCTACAATGAGCAGTTCTTC. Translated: CASSGGGGGGASYNEQFF.